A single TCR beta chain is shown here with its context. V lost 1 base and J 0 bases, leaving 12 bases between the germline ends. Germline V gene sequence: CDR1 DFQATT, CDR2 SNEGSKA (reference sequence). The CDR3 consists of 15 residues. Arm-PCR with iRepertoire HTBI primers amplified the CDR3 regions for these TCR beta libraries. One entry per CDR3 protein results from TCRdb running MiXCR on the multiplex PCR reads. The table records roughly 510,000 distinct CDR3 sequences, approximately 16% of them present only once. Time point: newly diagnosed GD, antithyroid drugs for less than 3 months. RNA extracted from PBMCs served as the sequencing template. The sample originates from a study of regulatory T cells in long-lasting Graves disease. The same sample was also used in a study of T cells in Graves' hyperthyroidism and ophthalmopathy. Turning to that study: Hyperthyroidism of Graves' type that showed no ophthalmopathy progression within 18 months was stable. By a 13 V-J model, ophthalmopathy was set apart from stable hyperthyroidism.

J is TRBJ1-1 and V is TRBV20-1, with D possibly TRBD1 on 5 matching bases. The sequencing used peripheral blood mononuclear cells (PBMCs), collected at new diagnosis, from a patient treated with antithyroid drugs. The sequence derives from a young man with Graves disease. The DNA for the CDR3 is TGCAGTGCTAGAGCCCATCGGGGGGTGAACACTGAAGCTTTCTTT. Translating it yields CSARAHRGVNTEAFF.